This T cell receptor beta chain originates from a study of shared clonotypes between healthy human individuals. Sequencing used immunoSEQ multiplex PCR; TCRdb keeps in-frame clones, though not all of them. The sample shows about 2.2 million clones, approximately 94% of them seen only once. A note on this clone: The antigen remains unidentified.

Terminally differentiated effector memory CD45RA+ cells were left out of the naive CD8 fraction, which was CD45RO-negative and positively selected for CCR7. J was trimmed by 6 bases and V by 7 bases; bases with no gene match: 13. The germline CDR1 and CDR2 sequences are SNHLY and FYNNEI. This CDR3 has 15 amino acids. Findings and caveats of the study: Across subsets, estimated richness was generally greater for naive than for memory populations.

The clonotype originates from a man aged 18 to 30 in good health. Some clones in this sample may be carry-over from other donors' samples. The V gene is TRBV2, the J gene TRBJ2-7; 9 nucleotides align to TRBD1. The sequenced sample consisted of naive CD8+ T cells from PBMCs. The CDR3: CASINTGGLPREQYF. The CDR3 DNA sequence: TGTGCCAGCATAAATACAGGGGGCCTTCCCCGCGAGCAGTACTTC.